The entry below describes one TCR beta chain. It has no known antigen specificity. Base qualities are not provided; no much larger clone lies one nucleotide away. The CDR3 regions of human TCRbeta chains were analyzed by immunosequencing. Regarding the original processing steps: Repertoire TCRs were checked for matches against a reference library of SARS-CoV-2-specific TCRs that had been generated using the MIRA antigen-specificity platform. Breadth was defined as the fraction of unique TCRs that were SARS-CoV-2-associated, and depth was defined as the fraction of total T cells that were SARS-CoV-2-associated. Using the MIRA data, every spike-specific TCR was mapped to the spike region that the TCR reacted to and assigned to either a CD4 or a CD8 class. Log10-transformed breadth and depth values were compared by one-way ANOVA with Sidak's multiple comparisons tests. What TCRdb holds here is the immuneACCESS table cut down to in-frame rearrangements. Part of the clones is not present; checked against another copy, under half of the missing clones reflect an unresolved V gene, and the others are unexplained. D and trimming were read from the DNA, whereas the V and J calls and clone size are those reported in that table. The sample table lists about 89,000 clones, approximately 90% of them with a count of one. Of the sample, roughly 5.5% falls within the top ten clones.

The time point label corresponds to: baseline before first vaccination. The label giving this sample's treatment or condition can be read as: meningococcal conjugate vaccine given as trial control. Samples from vaccinated people were obtained from the UK trials COV001 and COV002, which included a single-blind randomized controlled phase 2/3 trial of AZD1222 (ChAdOx1 nCoV-19) in healthy adults. For TCRbeta chain sequencing, PBMC samples from trial participants were taken at day 0 and at day 28 after the second dose. The germline V gene (reference sequence) yields DFQATT for CDR1 and SNEGSKA for CDR2. V loses 6 bases, J loses 3 bases, and the germline ends lie 7 bases apart. The CDR3 contains 11 residues, cysteine and phenylalanine counted. CDR3 DNA only is kept here, 33 bases in frame from base 1. This sample was taken from a study of T cell responses to AZD1222 COVID-19 vaccine (dated by TCRdb to about 2021). Regarding the complete study: A total of more than 230 trial participants underwent TCR sequencing, of whom 200 to 220 had received two doses of AZD1222 and 26 had received two doses of the MenACWY control vaccine. Trial participants were enrolled by age into subgroups of 18-55, 56-69 and 70-plus years, and 148, 28 and 57 TCR-sequenced participants, respectively, were included in these subgroups. The research as a whole found: The 56-69-year group was small, and its depth increase did not reach significance, likely because of low power. A significant rise in spike-specific TCR breadth and depth was observed after two AZD1222 doses relative to day 0 and relative to MenACWY recipients. No day 14 peak-response samples were available, so repertoires were characterized only after the peak T cell response. Only six AZD1222 recipients were SARS-CoV-2 seropositive at baseline, limiting conclusions about previously exposed vaccinees. Participants were mostly white British, with more females than males. The authors suggested clonal diversity may have been underestimated. Reportedly, close to half of the unique spike-specific TCRs recognized epitopes lying outside the regions that are mutated in the B.1.351 and B.1.1.7 variants. The whole spike protein was spanned by vaccine-associated CD4 TCRs, and dominant responses were seen in regions 160-218 and 743-854.

The input for sequencing was peripheral blood, taken on day 0 of MenACWY control vaccination. This receptor chain uses TRBV20-1 and TRBJ2-3; no confident D gene assignment can be made. This TCR came from an adult in good health. The sequence in DNA is TGCAGTGCACCAGAAACAGATACGCAGTATTTT. Its protein reads: CSAPETDTQYF.